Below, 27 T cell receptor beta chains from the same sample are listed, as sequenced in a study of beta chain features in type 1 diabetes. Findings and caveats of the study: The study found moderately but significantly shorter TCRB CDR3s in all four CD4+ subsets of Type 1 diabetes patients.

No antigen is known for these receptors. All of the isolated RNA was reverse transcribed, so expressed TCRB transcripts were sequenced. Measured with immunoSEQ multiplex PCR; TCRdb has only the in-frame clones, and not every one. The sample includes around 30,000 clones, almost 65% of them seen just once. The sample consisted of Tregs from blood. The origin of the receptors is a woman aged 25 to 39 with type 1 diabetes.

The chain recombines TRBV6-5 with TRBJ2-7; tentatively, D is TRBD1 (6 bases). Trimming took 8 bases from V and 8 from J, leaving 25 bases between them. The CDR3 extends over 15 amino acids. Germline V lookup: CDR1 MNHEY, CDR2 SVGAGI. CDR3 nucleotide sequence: TGTGCCAGCCAACCTCAAATGGACAGCGGTCCCCAGCAGTACTTC. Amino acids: CASQPQMDSGPQQYF.

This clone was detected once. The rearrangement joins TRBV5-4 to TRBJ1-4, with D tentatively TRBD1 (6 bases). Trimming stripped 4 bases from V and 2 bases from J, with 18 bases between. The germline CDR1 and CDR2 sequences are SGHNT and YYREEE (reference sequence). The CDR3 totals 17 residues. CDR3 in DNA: TGTGCCAGCAGCAAAAAGGGCAGGGGATTGACTAATGAAAAACTGTTTTTT. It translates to CASSKKGRGLTNEKLFF.

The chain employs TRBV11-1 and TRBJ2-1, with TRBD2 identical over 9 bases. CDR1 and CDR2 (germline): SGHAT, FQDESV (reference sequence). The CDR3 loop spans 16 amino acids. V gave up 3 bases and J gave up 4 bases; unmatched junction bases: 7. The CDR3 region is CASSLERLAGYNEQFF. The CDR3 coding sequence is TGTGCCAGCAGCTTGGAAAGGCTAGCGGGGTACAATGAGCAGTTCTTC.

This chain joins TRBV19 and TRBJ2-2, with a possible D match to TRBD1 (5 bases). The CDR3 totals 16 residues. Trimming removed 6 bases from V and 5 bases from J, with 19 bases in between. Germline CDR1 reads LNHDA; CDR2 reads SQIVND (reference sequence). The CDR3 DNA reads TGTGCCAGTAGGTGGGGCGGCGCGGAGAGGACCGGGGAGCTGTTTTTT. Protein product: CASRWGGAERTGELFF.

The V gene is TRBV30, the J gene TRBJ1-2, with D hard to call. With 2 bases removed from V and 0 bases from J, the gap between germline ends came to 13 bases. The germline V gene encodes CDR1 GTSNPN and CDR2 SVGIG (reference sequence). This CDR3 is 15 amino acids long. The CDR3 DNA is TGTGCCTGGAGTCCCTTTAGCGGAACTAACTATGGCTACACCTTC. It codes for CAWSPFSGTNYGYTF.

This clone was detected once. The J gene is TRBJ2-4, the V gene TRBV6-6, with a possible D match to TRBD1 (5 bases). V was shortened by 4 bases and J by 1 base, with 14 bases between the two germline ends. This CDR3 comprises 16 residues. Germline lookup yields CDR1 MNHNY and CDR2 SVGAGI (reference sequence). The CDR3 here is CASSFSRAFAKNIQYF. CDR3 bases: TGTGCCAGCAGTTTTTCCAGGGCCTTTGCCAAAAACATTCAGTACTTC.

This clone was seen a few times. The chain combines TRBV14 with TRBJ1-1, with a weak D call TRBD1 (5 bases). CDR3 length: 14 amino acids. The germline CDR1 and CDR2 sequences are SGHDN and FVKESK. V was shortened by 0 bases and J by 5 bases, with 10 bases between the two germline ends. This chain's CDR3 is CASSQDGGRTEAFF. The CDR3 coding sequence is TGTGCCAGCAGCCAAGATGGGGGGAGGACTGAAGCTTTCTTT. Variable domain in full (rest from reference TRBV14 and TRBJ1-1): EAGVTQFPSHSVIEKGQTVTLRCDPISGHDNLYWYRRVMGKEIKFLLHFVKESKQDESGMPNNRFLAERTGGTYSTLKVQPAELEDSGVYFCASSQDGGRTEAFFGQGTRLTVV.

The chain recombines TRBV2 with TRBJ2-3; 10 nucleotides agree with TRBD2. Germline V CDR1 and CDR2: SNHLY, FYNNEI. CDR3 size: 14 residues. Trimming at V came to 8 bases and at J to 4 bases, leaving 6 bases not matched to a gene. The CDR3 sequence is CASLAGGPSDTQYF. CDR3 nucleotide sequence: TGTGCCAGCTTAGCGGGAGGCCCTTCAGATACGCAGTATTTT.

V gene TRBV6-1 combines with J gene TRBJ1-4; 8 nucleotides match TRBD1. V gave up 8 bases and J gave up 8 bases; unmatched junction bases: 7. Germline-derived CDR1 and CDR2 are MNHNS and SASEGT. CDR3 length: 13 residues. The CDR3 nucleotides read TGTGCCAGCGCTCAGGGGGCACGCGAAAAACTGTTTTTT. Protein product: CASAQGAREKLFF.

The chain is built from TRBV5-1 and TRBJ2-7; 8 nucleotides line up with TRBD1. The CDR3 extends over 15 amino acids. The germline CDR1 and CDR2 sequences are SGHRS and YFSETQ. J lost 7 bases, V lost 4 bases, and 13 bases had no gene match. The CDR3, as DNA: TGCGCCAGCAGCAGGGCCCAGGGGGCCGTAGGGGAGCAGTACTTC. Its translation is CASSRAQGAVGEQYF.

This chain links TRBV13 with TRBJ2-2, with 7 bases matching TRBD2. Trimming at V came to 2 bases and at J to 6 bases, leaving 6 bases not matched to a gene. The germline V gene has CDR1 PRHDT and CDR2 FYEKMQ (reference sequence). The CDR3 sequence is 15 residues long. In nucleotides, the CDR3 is TGTGCCAGCAGCTTATCCGGGAGGCGGGCCGGGGAGCTGTTTTTT. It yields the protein CASSLSGRRAGELFF.

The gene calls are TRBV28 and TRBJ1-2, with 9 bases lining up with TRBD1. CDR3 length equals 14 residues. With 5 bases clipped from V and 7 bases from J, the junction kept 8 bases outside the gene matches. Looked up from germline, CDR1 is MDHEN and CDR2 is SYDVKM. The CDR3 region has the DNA TGTGCCAGCAGTCCCTGGACAGGGGCGGTTGGCTACACCTTC. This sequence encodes CASSPWTGAVGYTF.

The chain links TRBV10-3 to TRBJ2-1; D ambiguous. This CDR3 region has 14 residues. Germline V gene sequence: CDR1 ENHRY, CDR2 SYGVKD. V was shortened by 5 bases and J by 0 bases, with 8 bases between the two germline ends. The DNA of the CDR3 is TGTGCCATCAGTAAATATAGCTCCTACAATGAGCAGTTCTTC. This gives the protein CAISKYSSYNEQFF.

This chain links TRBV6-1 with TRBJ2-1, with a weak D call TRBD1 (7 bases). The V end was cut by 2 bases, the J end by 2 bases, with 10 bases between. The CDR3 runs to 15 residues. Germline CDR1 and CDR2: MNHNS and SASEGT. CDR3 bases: TGTGCCAGCAGTGAATCAGGGGGGCCCTACAATGAGCAGTTCTTC. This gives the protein CASSESGGPYNEQFF.

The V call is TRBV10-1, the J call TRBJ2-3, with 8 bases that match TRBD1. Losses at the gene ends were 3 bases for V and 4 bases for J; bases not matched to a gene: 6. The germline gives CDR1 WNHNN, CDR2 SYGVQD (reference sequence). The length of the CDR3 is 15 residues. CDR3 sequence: CASSDADREADTQYF. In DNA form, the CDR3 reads TGCGCCAGCAGTGATGCGGACAGGGAGGCAGATACGCAGTATTTT.

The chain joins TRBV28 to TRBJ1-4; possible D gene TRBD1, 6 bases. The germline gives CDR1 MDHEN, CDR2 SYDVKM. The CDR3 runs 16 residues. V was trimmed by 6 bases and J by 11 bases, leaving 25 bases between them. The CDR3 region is CASSLTSFRGGEKLFF. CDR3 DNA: TGTGCCAGCAGCTTAACATCGTTCAGGGGAGGGGAGAAACTGTTTTTT. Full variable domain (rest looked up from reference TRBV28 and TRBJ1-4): DVKVTQSSRYLVKRTGEKVFLECVQDMDHENMFWYRQDPGLGLRLIYFSYDVKMKEKGDIPEGYSVSREKKERFSLILESASTNQTSMYLCASSLTSFRGGEKLFFGSGTQLSVL.

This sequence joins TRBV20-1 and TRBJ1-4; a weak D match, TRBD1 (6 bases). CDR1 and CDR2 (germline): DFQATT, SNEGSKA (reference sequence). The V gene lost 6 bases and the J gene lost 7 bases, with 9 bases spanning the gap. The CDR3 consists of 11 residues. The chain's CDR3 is CSAGQREKLFF. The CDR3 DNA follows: TGCAGTGCAGGACAGCGTGAAAAACTGTTTTTT.

In nucleotides, the CDR3 is TGTGCCAGCAGCTTTGAGTTTAGAGATACGCAGTATTTT. Its translation is CASSFEFRDTQYF. The chain is built from TRBV11-1 and TRBJ2-3, with unresolved D. V was cut by 3 bases and J by 5 bases, with 9 bases left in between. This CDR3 comprises 13 residues. CDR1 is SGHAT, CDR2 FQDESV, per germline (reference sequence).

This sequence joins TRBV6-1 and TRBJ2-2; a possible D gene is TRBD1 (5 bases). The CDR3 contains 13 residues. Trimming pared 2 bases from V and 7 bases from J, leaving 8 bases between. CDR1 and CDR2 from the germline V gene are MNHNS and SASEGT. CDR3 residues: CASSERGGGELFF. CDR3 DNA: TGTGCCAGCAGTGAAAGGGGTGGCGGGGAGCTGTTTTTT.

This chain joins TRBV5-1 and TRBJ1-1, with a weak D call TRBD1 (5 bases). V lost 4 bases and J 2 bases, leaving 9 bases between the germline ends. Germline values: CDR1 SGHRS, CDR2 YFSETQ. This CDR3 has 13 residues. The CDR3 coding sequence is TGCGCCAGCAGCATGGGACTTAACACTGAAGCTTTCTTT. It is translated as CASSMGLNTEAFF.

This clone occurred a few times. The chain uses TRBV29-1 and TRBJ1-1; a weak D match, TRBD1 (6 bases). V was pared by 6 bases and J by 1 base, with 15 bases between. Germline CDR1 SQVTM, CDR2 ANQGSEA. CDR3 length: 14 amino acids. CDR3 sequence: CSVKVLTGNTEAFF. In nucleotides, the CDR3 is TGCAGCGTGAAAGTTTTGACAGGGAACACTGAAGCTTTCTTT.

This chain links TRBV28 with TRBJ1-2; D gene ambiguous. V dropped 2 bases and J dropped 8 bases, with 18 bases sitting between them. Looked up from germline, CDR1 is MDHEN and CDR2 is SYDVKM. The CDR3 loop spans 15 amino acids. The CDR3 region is CASSLIEDPRRGYTF. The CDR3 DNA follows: TGTGCCAGCAGTTTAATAGAGGACCCCCGGAGGGGCTACACCTTC.

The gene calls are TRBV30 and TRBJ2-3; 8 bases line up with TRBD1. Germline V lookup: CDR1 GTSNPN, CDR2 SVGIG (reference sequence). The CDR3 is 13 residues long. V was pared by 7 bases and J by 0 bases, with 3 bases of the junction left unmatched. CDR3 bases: TGTGCCTCAGACAGGGGAAGCACAGATACGCAGTATTTT. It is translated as CASDRGSTDTQYF.

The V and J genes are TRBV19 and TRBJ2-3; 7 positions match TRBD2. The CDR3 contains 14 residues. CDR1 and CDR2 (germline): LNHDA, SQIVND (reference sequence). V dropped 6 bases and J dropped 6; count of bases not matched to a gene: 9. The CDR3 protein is CASRKRDPRDTQYF. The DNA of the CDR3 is TGTGCCAGTAGAAAGCGGGACCCACGGGATACGCAGTATTTT.

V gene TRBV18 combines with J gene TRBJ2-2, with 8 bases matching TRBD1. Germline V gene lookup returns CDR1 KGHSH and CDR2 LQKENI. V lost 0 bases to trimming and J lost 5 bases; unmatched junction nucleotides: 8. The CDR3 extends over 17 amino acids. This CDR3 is CASSPPIGQGGTGELFF. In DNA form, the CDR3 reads TGTGCCAGCTCACCACCGATTGGACAGGGCGGAACCGGGGAGCTGTTTTTT.

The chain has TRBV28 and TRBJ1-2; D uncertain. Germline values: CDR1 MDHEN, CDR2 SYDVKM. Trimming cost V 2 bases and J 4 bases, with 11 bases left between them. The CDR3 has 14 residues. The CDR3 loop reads CASSLKAGVYGYTF. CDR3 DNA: TGTGCCAGCAGTTTAAAGGCGGGCGTCTATGGCTACACCTTC.

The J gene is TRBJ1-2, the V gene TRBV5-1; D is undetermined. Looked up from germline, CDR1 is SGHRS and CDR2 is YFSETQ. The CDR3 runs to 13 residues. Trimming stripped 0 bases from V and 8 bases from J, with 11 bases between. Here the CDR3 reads CASSLDKIWGYTF. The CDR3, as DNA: TGCGCCAGCAGCTTGGACAAAATTTGGGGCTACACCTTC.